These 29 T cell receptor beta chains originate from one sample sequenced in a study of PD-1 blockade in classical Hodgkin lymphoma. Here immunoSEQ multiplex PCR was the method, and the copy in TCRdb shows in-frame clones only, minus some. The sample contains under 70,000 clones, 60% to 80% of which appear only once. There was relapse after autologous stem cell transplantation in every patient, and there was variation in brentuximab vedotin exposure. Here the sequenced sample was peripheral blood mononuclear cells (PBMCs), taken before the second cycle of nivolumab. The receptors shown here come from a human donor with classical Hodgkin lymphoma.

CDR3 region: CASRRGQAASNQPQHF. CDR3 sequence (DNA): TGTGCCAGTAGAAGGGGGCAGGCGGCCTCCAATCAGCCCCAGCATTTT. The V and J genes are TRBV19 and TRBJ1-5; 7 bases fit TRBD1. CDR3 length equals 16 residues. V was pared by 6 bases and J by 3 bases, with 11 bases of the junction left unmatched. Germline values: CDR1 LNHDA, CDR2 SQIVND (reference sequence).

The J gene is TRBJ2-2, the V gene TRBV14; a weak D match, TRBD1 (6 bases). Germline CDR1 reads SGHDN; CDR2 reads FVKESK. Trimming took 2 bases from V and 0 from J, leaving 13 bases between them. The CDR3 is 17 residues long. This CDR3 is CASSQPPGHPNTGELFF. The CDR3 DNA sequence: TGTGCCAGCAGCCAACCACCGGGACACCCGAACACCGGGGAGCTGTTTTTT.

V gene TRBV7-9 combines with J gene TRBJ1-1, with D possibly being TRBD1 (5 bases). Germline-derived CDR1 and CDR2 are SEHNR and FQNEAQ (reference sequence). V was cut by 5 bases and J by 3 bases, with 16 bases left in between. The length of the CDR3 is 15 residues. The CDR3 region is CASSVPLAGHTEAFF. In nucleotides, the CDR3 is TGTGCCAGCAGCGTCCCCCTGGCGGGGCACACTGAAGCTTTCTTT.

The rearrangement joins TRBV5-1 to TRBJ2-2; D gene uncertain. The CDR3 contains 16 residues. Trimming removed 0 bases from V and 1 base from J, with 10 bases in between. Germline values: CDR1 SGHRS, CDR2 YFSETQ. The CDR3 loop reads CASSLGPGRNTGELFF. The CDR3, as DNA: TGCGCCAGCAGCTTGGGTCCAGGTCGGAACACCGGGGAGCTGTTTTTT. Looking up the rest from reference TRBV5-1 and TRBJ2-2 gives the full variable domain: KAGVTQTPRYLIKTRGQQVTLSCSPISGHRSVSWYQQTPGQGLQFLFEYFSETQRNKGNFPGRFSGRQFSNSRSEMNVSTLELGDSALYLCASSLGPGRNTGELFFGEGSRLTVL.

CDR3 in amino acids: CASSWGSSTDTQYF. CDR3 sequence (DNA): TGCGCCAGCAGCTGGGGCTCTAGCACAGATACGCAGTATTTT. The V gene is TRBV5-1, the J gene TRBJ2-3; maybe TRBD1 (5 bases). Trimming stripped 3 bases from V and 0 bases from J, with 8 bases between. The CDR3 runs 14 residues. Germline V gives CDR1 SGHRS, CDR2 YFSETQ.

This clone came up a few times. The rearrangement joins TRBV7-9 to TRBJ1-1; the D gene is possibly TRBD1 (5 bases). Germline CDR1 reads SEHNR; CDR2 reads FQNEAQ (reference sequence). The CDR3 contains 15 residues. Trimming stripped 5 bases from V and 3 bases from J, with 16 bases between. The CDR3 DNA is TGTGCCAGCAGCCTGCCGCCCGGGGGGGACACTGAAGCTTTCTTT. Amino acid sequence: CASSLPPGGDTEAFF. Full variable domain (rest looked up from reference TRBV7-9 and TRBJ1-1): DTGVSQNPRHKITKRGQNVTFRCDPISEHNRLYWYRQTLGQGPEFLTYFQNEAQLEKSRLLSDRFSAERPKGSFSTLEIQRTEQGDSAMYLCASSLPPGGDTEAFFGQGTRLTVV.

The CDR3 coding sequence is TGTGCCAGCAGCTTAGCGGGAACCTACGAGCAGTACTTC. It specifies CASSLAGTYEQYF. The gene calls are TRBV7-8 and TRBJ2-7; D ambiguous. Between the trimmed V and J ends, which lost 0 bases and 2 bases, there was a span of 5 bases. CDR3 size: 13 residues. Germline V gene data show CDR1 as SGHVS and CDR2 as FQNEAQ.

J is TRBJ2-1 and V is TRBV6-1, with D perhaps assigned TRBD1 or TRBD2 (5 bases each). Looked up from germline, CDR1 is MNHNS and CDR2 is SASEGT. Trimming cost V 4 bases and J 7 bases, with 17 bases left between them. There are 15 residues in the CDR3. In DNA form, the CDR3 reads TGTGCCAGCAGTGTAGACGCTGATTGGGGGAATGAGCAGTTCTTC. Protein product: CASSVDADWGNEQFF.

The chain is built from TRBV19 and TRBJ2-7; D gene unclear. The CDR3 sequence is 14 residues long. V dropped 3 bases and J dropped 0 bases, with 9 bases sitting between them. From germline, CDR1 is LNHDA and CDR2 SQIVND (reference sequence). The CDR3 is CASSIARLSYEQYF. CDR3 nucleotides: TGTGCCAGTAGTATCGCTAGGCTCTCCTACGAGCAGTACTTC.

The J gene is TRBJ2-7, the V gene TRBV23-1; D uncertain. TRBV23-1 is an ORF, with its function uncertain. This CDR3 has 15 residues. Trimming removed 1 base from V and 3 bases from J, with 13 bases in between. This chain's CDR3 is CASSQFSDVGYEQYF. Written as DNA, the CDR3 is TGCGCCAGCAGTCAATTTTCGGACGTTGGCTACGAGCAGTACTTC.

This clone was counted between two and nine times. V and J are TRBV29-1 and TRBJ1-1; 7 bases are a match to TRBD1. This CDR3 comprises 12 residues. Germline lookup yields CDR1 SQVTM and CDR2 ANQGSEA. V lost 7 bases and J lost 11; bases outside the gene matches: 13. CDR3 region: CSANRGGFGAFF. The CDR3 DNA follows: TGCAGCGCCAACAGGGGTGGCTTTGGGGCTTTCTTT.

The chain carries TRBV9 and TRBJ2-5; 9 bases map to TRBD2. CDR1 and CDR2 from the germline V gene are SGDLS and YYNGEE. The V gene end was trimmed by 0 bases and the J gene end by 10 bases; junction bases not matched to a gene: 10. The CDR3 is 15 amino acids. The CDR3 reads CASSVGAGGLKDQYF. CDR3 DNA: TGTGCCAGCAGCGTAGGAGCGGGGGGCCTAAAGGACCAGTACTTC. Based on the CDR3 plus reference TRBV9 and TRBJ2-5, the full variable domain is DSGVTQTPKHLITATGQRVTLRCSPRSGDLSVYWYQQSLDQGLQFLIQYYNGEERAKGNILERFSAQQFPDLHSELNLSSLELGDSALYFCASSVGAGGLKDQYFGPGTRLLVL.

As to this clone: At one end the junction does not follow the germline gene, possibly because of a read error. The chain uses TRBV4-2 and TRBJ2-7; a weak D match, TRBD2 (5 bases). The CDR3 contains 15 residues. The germline CDR1 and CDR2 sequences are LGHNA and YNFKEQ. CDR3 coding DNA: TGTGTCAGCAGCCAAGATCGAGACTACTCCTACGAGCAGTACTTC. Its protein product is CVSSQDRDYSYEQYF.

The genes are TRBV25-1 and TRBJ1-5, with 8 bases aligning to TRBD1. The CDR3 contains 16 residues. V was pared by 3 bases and J by 2 bases, with 6 bases of the junction left unmatched. Germline CDR1 and CDR2: MGHDK and SYGVNS. Written as DNA, the CDR3 is TGTGCCAGCAGTGACGGACAGGGTGGTCGCAATCAGCCCCAGCATTTT. Translation gives CASSDGQGGRNQPQHF.

This chain links TRBV5-8 with TRBJ2-1, with a possible D match to TRBD1 (7 bases). Trimming pared 0 bases from V and 0 bases from J, leaving 10 bases between. The CDR3 is 16 residues long. Germline CDR1 SGHTS, CDR2 YDEGEE. The CDR3 sequence: CASSLGRDSSYNEQFF. The CDR3 nucleotides are TGTGCCAGCAGCTTGGGGCGGGACAGCTCCTACAATGAGCAGTTCTTC.

The chain couples TRBV11-2 to TRBJ2-7; 8 positions match TRBD2. This CDR3 comprises 16 residues. The ends lost 3 bases at V and 1 base at J; junction bases unmatched: 8. Germline loops: CDR1 SGHAT, CDR2 FQNNGV. DNA for the CDR3: TGTGCCAGCAGCTTGGCCCGGGGGGGAAAATCCTACGAGCAGTACTTC. It specifies CASSLARGGKSYEQYF.

This clone was detected a few times. This chain connects TRBV18 to TRBJ1-2, with 9 bases matching TRBD1. The V segment lost 5 bases and the J segment 8 bases; nucleotides outside the gene matches: 9. The germline V gene encodes CDR1 KGHSH and CDR2 LQKENI. The CDR3 consists of 14 residues. CDR3 in DNA: TGTGCCAGCTCAGCCCCCGGGACAGGGAGCGGCTACACCTTC. This translates into CASSAPGTGSGYTF.

This sequence joins TRBV12-5 and TRBJ1-2; maybe TRBD1 (5 bases). Germline CDR1 and CDR2: LGHNT and FRNRAP. The V gene lost 3 bases and the J gene lost 0 bases, with 8 bases spanning the gap. The CDR3 has 14 amino acids. The CDR3 DNA is TGTGCTAGTGGTTTCGGGGACTCTAACTATGGCTACACCTTC. Its protein is CASGFGDSNYGYTF.

The V gene is TRBV5-5, the J gene TRBJ2-5; D gene uncertain. V was clipped by 1 base and J by 2 bases, with 9 bases between them. CDR3 length equals 14 residues. CDR1 SGHKS and CDR2 YYEKEE come from the germline V gene (reference sequence). The CDR3 is CASSLMAVQETQYF. The DNA of the CDR3 is TGTGCCAGCAGCTTGATGGCAGTACAAGAGACCCAGTACTTC.

This clone was detected only a few times. The V call is TRBV6-5, the J call TRBJ2-1; 10 bases line up with TRBD2. The CDR3 covers 14 residues. Germline trimming cut 6 bases from V and 5 bases from J; bases unmatched to any gene: 4. Germline V gene data show CDR1 as MNHEY and CDR2 as SVGAGI. CDR3 DNA: TGTGCCAGCAGAGGGACTAGCGCCGACAATGAGCAGTTCTTC. Its translation: CASRGTSADNEQFF.

The rearrangement joins TRBV9 to TRBJ1-6; D remains ambiguous. The CDR3 totals 14 residues. V lost 7 bases and J 4 bases, leaving 12 bases between the germline ends. The germline CDR1 and CDR2 sequences are SGDLS and YYNGEE. The CDR3 loop is CASAAAQYNSPLHF. The CDR3 DNA reads TGTGCCAGCGCCGCGGCACAGTATAATTCACCCCTCCACTTT.

Sample share makes this clone medium-sized. The rearrangement uses TRBV5-1 and TRBJ1-1; D might be TRBD1 (6 bases). Germline assignment: CDR1 SGHRS and CDR2 YFSETQ. V was trimmed by 3 bases and J by 7 bases, leaving 13 bases between them. The CDR3 is 13 residues long. The CDR3 DNA reads as TGCGCCAGCAGCTCCCACAGGGAGGGTGAAGCTTTCTTT. Its translation is CASSSHREGEAFF.

This clone appeared a few times. The chain couples TRBV7-6 to TRBJ1-1; no clear D gene. Trimming removed 5 bases at V and 6 bases at J, with 16 bases between. There are 14 residues in the CDR3. The germline gives CDR1 SGHVS, CDR2 FNYEAQ. For the CDR3, the DNA is TGTGCCAGCAGCCCCCGACAATTGAGCCCTGAAGCTTTCTTT. Translation: CASSPRQLSPEAFF.

The rearrangement links TRBV27 to TRBJ2-4; D not resolved. The V end lost 8 bases, the J end lost 1 base, and 12 bases lay between the germline ends. The CDR3 spans 14 residues. Germline CDR1 and CDR2: MNHEY and SMNVEV (reference sequence). The CDR3 DNA reads TGTGCCAGCCGCCCGCTTGGGGCCAAAAACATTCAGTACTTC. It is translated as CASRPLGAKNIQYF.

The chain joins TRBV6-1 to TRBJ1-5; D not certain. CDR1 and CDR2 (germline): MNHNS, SASEGT. CDR3 length equals 15 residues. V was trimmed by 4 bases and J by 2 bases, leaving 12 bases between them. The DNA for the CDR3 is TGTGCCAGCAGTGTGGGCCCGGCGGGCAATCAGCCCCAGCATTTT. Its protein product is CASSVGPAGNQPQHF.

This clone was found a few times. V usage is TRBV25-1 and J usage is TRBJ1-6, with D perhaps TRBD1 (6 bases). This CDR3 is 15 amino acids long. Looked up from germline, CDR1 is MGHDK and CDR2 is SYGVNS. Trimming cost V 1 base and J 9 bases, with 13 bases left between them. CDR3 nucleotides: TGTGCCAGCAGTGAATGGGCGGGGGCGCGTTCACCCCTCCACTTT. This encodes CASSEWAGARSPLHF.

This clone was observed many times. This rearrangement joins TRBV30 to TRBJ1-5, with D possibly TRBD1 on 5 matching bases. V was cut by 5 bases and J by 2 bases, with 7 bases left in between. CDR3 length equals 12 residues. The germline CDR1 and CDR2 sequences are GTSNPN and SVGIG (reference sequence). The CDR3 coding sequence is TGTGCCTGGGGGGGAGGCAATCAGCCCCAGCATTTT. It yields the protein CAWGGGNQPQHF. Full variable domain (rest looked up from reference TRBV30 and TRBJ1-5): SQTIHQWPATLVQPVGSPLSLECTVEGTSNPNLYWYRQAAGRGLQLLFYSVGIGQISSEVPQNLSASRPQDRQFILSSKKLLLSDSGFYLCAWGGGNQPQHFGDGTRLSIL.

The chain uses TRBV7-8 and TRBJ2-6, with D perhaps being TRBD1 or TRBD2 (5 bases each). V was shortened by 10 bases and J by 8 bases, with 12 bases between the two germline ends. Germline CDR1 is SGHVS and CDR2 is FQNEAQ. This CDR3 is 12 amino acids long. The CDR3 region has the DNA TGTGCCACACAAAGGGACCCCAACGTCCTGACTTTC. Amino acid sequence: CATQRDPNVLTF.

This chain connects TRBV30 to TRBJ1-4; 7 bases are shared with TRBD1. Trimming took 7 bases from V and 3 from J; bases not matched to a gene: 11. CDR1 GTSNPN and CDR2 SVGIG come from the germline V gene (reference sequence). This CDR3 comprises 15 residues. This chain's CDR3 is CAFDEWGQPNEKLFF. Here the CDR3 DNA reads TGTGCCTTCGACGAATGGGGACAGCCTAATGAAAAACTGTTTTTT. Filled out from reference TRBV30 and TRBJ1-4, the complete variable domain reads SQTIHQWPATLVQPVGSPLSLECTVEGTSNPNLYWYRQAAGRGLQLLFYSVGIGQISSEVPQNLSASRPQDRQFILSSKKLLLSDSGFYLCAFDEWGQPNEKLFFGSGTQLSVL.